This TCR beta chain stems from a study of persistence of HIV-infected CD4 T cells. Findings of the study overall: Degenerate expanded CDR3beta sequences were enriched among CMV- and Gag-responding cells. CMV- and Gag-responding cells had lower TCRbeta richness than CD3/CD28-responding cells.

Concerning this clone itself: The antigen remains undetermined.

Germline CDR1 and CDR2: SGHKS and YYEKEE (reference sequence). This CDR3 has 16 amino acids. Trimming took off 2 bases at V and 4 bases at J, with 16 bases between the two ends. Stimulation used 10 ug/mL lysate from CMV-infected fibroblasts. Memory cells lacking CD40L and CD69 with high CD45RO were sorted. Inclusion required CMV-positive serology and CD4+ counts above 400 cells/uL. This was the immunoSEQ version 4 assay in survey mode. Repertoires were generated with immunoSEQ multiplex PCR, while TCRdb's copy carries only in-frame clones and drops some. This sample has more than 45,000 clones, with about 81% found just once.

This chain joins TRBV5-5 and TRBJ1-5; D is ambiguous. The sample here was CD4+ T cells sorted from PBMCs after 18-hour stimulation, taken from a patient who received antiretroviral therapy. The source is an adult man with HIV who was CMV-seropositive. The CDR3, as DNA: TGTGCCAGCAGCTTATTCGGACCCGGCAATAATCAGCCCCAGCATTTT. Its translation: CASSLFGPGNNQPQHF.